Below are 7 T cell receptor beta chains sequenced from a single sample in a study of neoadjuvant anti-PD-1 for oral cavity cancer. Profiled with immunoSEQ multiplex PCR; TCRdb holds only in-frame clones, not every one. The sample carries some 31,000 clones, roughly 80% recorded once. Time point given: after neoadjuvant nivolumab, at surgical resection. The starting material was PBMCs, obtained after nivolumab (anti-PD-1) treatment. These TCRs come from a person aged 40-85 years with oral cavity squamous cell carcinoma.

This CDR3 reads CASSESRIGTVGGTEAFF. The CDR3 DNA sequence: TGCGCCAGCAGTGAGTCGCGAATAGGGACAGTTGGGGGCACTGAAGCTTTCTTT. The V gene is TRBV10-2, the J gene TRBJ1-1, with 7 positions matching TRBD1. With 0 bases clipped from V and 4 bases from J, the junction kept 14 bases outside the gene matches. This CDR3 contains 18 residues. Germline V gives CDR1 WSHSY, CDR2 SAAADI.

The chain has TRBV7-9 and TRBJ1-1; 9 nucleotides agree with TRBD1. Germline V gene lookup returns CDR1 SEHNR and CDR2 FQNEAQ (reference sequence). V shed 5 bases, J shed 8 bases, and the junction held 6 bases outside the gene matches. The CDR3 sequence is 13 residues long. CDR3 amino acids: CASSGRDREEAFF. The CDR3 DNA reads as TGTGCCAGCAGCGGGCGGGACAGGGAGGAAGCTTTCTTT.

The chain combines TRBV7-2 with TRBJ2-7; 10 bases are a match to TRBD2. There are 14 residues in the CDR3. V shed 4 bases and J 4 bases; nucleotides not matched to a gene: 4. Per germline, CDR1 SGHTA and CDR2 FQGNSA. The CDR3 is CASSSSGGGYEQYF. The CDR3 region has the DNA TGTGCCAGCAGCTCCAGCGGGGGGGGTTACGAGCAGTACTTC. Combining the CDR3 with reference TRBV7-2 and TRBJ2-7 gives the whole variable domain GAGVSQSPSNKVTEKGKDVELRCDPISGHTALYWYRQSLGQGLEFLIYFQGNSAPDKSGLPSDRFSAERTGGSVSTLTIQRTQQEDSAVYLCASSSSGGGYEQYFGPGTRLTVT.

The V call is TRBV19, the J call TRBJ2-1; D remains ambiguous. Germline V gene sequence: CDR1 LNHDA, CDR2 SQIVND (reference sequence). The CDR3 is 11 residues long. Trimming removed 10 bases from V and 0 bases from J, with 4 bases in between. The CDR3 sequence: CATRSYNEQFF. CDR3 sequence (DNA): TGTGCCACCCGCTCCTACAATGAGCAGTTCTTC.

The rearrangement links TRBV4-3 to TRBJ1-2; D is unresolved. This CDR3 region has 15 residues. In germline, CDR1 is LGHNA, CDR2 YSLEER. Between the trimmed V and J ends, which lost 0 bases and 3 bases, there was a span of 11 bases. DNA for the CDR3: TGCGCCAGCAGCCAAGATGCGGGGTACGACTATGGCTACACCTTC. Protein: CASSQDAGYDYGYTF.

The chain is built from TRBV5-6 and TRBJ2-5, with a tentative D call TRBD2 (6 bases). CDR1 and CDR2 (germline): SGHDT, YYEEEE. The V gene lost 0 bases and the J gene lost 1 base, with 10 bases spanning the gap. This CDR3 comprises 15 residues. The CDR3 region is CASSLAGGLQETQYF. Here the CDR3 DNA reads TGTGCCAGCAGCTTGGCAGGAGGGCTCCAAGAGACCCAGTACTTC.

The chain employs TRBV7-3 and TRBJ2-1, with D possibly being TRBD2 (7 bases). V lost 1 base and J lost 7, with 23 bases in between. The CDR3 sequence is 18 residues long. CDR1 and CDR2 (germline): SGHTA, FQGTGA. The CDR3 DNA sequence: TGTGCCAGCAGCTTAAACCCCCCCTGGGAGGGGGGAAAGAATGAGCAGTTCTTC. Protein product: CASSLNPPWEGGKNEQFF.